The text below deals with one T cell receptor beta chain. The CDR3 has 15 residues. Trimming pared 0 bases from V and 8 bases from J, leaving 16 bases between. Germline CDR1 and CDR2: MNHEY and SVGAGI. The data derive from a study of blood T cell repertoires in COVID-19. Study-level information: Collection of acute and convalescent COVID-19 samples took place in the United States, Italy and Spain. Sample material is recorded as cDNA or gDNA derived from T cells, B-cell-depleted T cells, or PBMCs.

Original data processing: By means of reference gene primer amplification, nucleated cell counts were estimated. The protocol was immunoSEQ multiplex PCR, while the TCRdb copy is restricted to in-frame clones and leaves out a portion. The D gene and trimming were derived from the DNA, and the V and J assignments and clone size from that table. The table records some 270,000 clones, roughly 90% of them present only once. The TCR was taken from a man aged 25-40 years with acute or convalescent COVID-19. Specimen: peripheral blood. This chain uses TRBV6-5 with TRBJ1-1; the D is unclear. The CDR3 loop reads CASSYSYQGRREAFF. CDR3 sequence (DNA): TGTGCCAGCAGTTACTCTTACCAAGGGAGAAGGGAAGCTTTCTTT.